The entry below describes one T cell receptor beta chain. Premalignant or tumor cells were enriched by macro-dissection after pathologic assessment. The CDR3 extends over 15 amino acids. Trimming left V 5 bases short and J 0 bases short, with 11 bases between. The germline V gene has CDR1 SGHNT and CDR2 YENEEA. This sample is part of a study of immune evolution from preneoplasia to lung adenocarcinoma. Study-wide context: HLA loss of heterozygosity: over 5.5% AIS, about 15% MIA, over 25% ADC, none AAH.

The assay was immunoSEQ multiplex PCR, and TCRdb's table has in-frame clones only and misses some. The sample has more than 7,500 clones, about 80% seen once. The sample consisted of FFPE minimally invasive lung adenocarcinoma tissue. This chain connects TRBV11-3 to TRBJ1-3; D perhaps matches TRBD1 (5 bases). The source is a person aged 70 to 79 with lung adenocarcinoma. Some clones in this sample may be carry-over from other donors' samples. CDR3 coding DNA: TGTGCCAGCAGCCGGGACGGGAGCTCTGGAAACACCATATATTTT. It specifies CASSRDGSSGNTIYF. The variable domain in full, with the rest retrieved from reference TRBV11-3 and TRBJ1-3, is EAGVVQSPRYKIIEKKQPVAFWCNPISGHNTLYWYLQNLGQGPELLIRYENEEAVDDSQLPKDRFSAERLKGVDSTLKIQPAELGDSAVYLCASSRDGSSGNTIYFGEGSWLTVV.